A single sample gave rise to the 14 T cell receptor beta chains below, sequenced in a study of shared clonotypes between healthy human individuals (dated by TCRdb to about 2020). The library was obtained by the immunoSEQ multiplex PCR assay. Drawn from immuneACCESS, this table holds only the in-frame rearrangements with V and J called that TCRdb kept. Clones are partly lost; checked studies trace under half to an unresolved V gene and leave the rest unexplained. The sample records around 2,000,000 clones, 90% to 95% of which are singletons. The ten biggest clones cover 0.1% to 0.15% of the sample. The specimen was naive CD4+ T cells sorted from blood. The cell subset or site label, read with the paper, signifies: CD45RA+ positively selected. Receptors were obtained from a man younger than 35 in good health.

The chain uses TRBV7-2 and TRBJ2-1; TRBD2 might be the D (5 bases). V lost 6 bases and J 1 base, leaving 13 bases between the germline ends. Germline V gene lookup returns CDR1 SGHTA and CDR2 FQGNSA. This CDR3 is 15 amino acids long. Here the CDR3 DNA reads TGTGCCAGCAGGAATGGACTTCCATCCTACAATGAGCAGTTCTTC. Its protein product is CASRNGLPSYNEQFF.

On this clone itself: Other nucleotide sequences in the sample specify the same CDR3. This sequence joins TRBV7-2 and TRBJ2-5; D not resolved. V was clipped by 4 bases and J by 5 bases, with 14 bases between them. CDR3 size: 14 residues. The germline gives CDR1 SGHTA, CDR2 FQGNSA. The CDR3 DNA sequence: TGTGCCAGCAGCTCCTCTAGAGCCCAGGAGACCCAGTACTTC. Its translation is CASSSSRAQETQYF.

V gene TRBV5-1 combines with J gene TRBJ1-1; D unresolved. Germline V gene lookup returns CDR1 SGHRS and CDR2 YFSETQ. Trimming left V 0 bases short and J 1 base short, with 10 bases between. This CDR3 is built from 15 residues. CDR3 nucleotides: TGCGCCAGCAGCTTGGGATCCTCGGGGAACACTGAAGCTTTCTTT. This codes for CASSLGSSGNTEAFF.

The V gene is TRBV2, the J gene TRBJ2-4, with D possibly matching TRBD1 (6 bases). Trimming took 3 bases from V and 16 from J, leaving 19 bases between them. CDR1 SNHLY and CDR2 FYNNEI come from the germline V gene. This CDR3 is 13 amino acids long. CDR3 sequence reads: CASSEIDKGVSYF. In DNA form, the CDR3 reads TGTGCCAGCAGTGAGATCGACAAGGGGGTTTCCTACTTC.

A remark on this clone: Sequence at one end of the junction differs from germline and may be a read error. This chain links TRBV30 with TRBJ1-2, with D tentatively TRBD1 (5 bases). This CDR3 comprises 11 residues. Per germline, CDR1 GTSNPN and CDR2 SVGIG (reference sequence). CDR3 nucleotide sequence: TGTGCCTGGAGTGTCGGCCAGGGAAAAGCCTTC. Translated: CAWSVGQGKAF.

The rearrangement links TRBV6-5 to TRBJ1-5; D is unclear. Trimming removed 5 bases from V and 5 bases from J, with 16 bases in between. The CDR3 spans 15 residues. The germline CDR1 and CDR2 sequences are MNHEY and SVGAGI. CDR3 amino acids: CASSHLSGGDQPQHF. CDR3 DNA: TGTGCCAGCAGTCACCTTTCGGGTGGGGATCAGCCCCAGCATTTT.

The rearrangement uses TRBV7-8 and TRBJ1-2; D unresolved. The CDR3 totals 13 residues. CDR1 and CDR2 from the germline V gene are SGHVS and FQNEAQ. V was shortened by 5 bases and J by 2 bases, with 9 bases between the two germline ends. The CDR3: CASSDRVNYGYTF. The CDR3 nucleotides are TGTGCCAGCAGCGACCGGGTCAACTATGGCTACACCTTC.

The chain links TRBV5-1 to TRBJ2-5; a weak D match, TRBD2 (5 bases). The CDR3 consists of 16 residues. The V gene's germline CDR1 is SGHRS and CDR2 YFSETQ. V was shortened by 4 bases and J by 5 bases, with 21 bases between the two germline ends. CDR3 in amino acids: CASSPMPTSLRETQYF. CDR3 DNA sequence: TGCGCCAGCAGCCCGATGCCAACTAGTCTGAGGGAGACCCAGTACTTC.

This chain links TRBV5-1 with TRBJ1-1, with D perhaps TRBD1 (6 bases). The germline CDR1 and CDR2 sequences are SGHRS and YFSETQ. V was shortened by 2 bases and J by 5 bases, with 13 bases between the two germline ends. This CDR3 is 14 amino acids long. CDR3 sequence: CASSLQGETTEAFF. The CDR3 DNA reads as TGCGCCAGCAGCTTACAGGGTGAAACGACTGAAGCTTTCTTT. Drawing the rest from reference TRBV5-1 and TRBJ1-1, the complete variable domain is KAGVTQTPRYLIKTRGQQVTLSCSPISGHRSVSWYQQTPGQGLQFLFEYFSETQRNKGNFPGRFSGRQFSNSRSEMNVSTLELGDSALYLCASSLQGETTEAFFGQGTRLTVV.

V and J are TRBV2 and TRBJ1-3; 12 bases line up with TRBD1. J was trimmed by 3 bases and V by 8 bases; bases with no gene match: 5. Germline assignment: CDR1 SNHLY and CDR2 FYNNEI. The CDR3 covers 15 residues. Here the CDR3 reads CASLGQGAVGNTIYF. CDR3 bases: TGTGCCAGCCTGGGACAGGGGGCGGTTGGAAACACCATATATTTT. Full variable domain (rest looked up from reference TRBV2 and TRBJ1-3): EPEVTQTPSHQVTQMGQEVILRCVPISNHLYFYWYRQILGQKVEFLVSFYNNEISEKSEIFDDQFSVERPDGSNFTLKIRSTKLEDSAMYFCASLGQGAVGNTIYFGEGSWLTVV.

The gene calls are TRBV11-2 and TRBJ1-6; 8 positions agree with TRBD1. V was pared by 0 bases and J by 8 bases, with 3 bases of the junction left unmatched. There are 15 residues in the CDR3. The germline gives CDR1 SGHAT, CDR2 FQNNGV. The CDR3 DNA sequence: TGTGCCAGCAGCTTAGAGGACAGGGATTATTCACCCCTCCACTTT. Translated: CASSLEDRDYSPLHF.

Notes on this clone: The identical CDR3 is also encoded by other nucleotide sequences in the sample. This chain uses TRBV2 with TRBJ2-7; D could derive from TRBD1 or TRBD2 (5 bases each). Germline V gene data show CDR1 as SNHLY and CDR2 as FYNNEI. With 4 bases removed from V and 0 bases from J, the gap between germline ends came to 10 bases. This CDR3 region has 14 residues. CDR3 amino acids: CASSGDRYSYEQYF. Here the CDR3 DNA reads TGTGCCAGCAGTGGGGACCGATACTCCTACGAGCAGTACTTC.

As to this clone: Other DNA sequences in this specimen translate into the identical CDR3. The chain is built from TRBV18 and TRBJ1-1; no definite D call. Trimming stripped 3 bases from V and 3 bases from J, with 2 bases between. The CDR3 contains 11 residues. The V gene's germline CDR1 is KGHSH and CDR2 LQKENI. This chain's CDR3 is CASSPDTEAFF. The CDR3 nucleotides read TGTGCCAGCTCACCGGACACTGAAGCTTTCTTT.

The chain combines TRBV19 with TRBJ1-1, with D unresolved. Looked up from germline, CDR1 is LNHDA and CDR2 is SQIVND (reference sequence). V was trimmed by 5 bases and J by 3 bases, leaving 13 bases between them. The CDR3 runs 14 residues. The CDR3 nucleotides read TGTGCCAGTAGTCCCGGATTAGTCGACACTGAAGCTTTCTTT. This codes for CASSPGLVDTEAFF.